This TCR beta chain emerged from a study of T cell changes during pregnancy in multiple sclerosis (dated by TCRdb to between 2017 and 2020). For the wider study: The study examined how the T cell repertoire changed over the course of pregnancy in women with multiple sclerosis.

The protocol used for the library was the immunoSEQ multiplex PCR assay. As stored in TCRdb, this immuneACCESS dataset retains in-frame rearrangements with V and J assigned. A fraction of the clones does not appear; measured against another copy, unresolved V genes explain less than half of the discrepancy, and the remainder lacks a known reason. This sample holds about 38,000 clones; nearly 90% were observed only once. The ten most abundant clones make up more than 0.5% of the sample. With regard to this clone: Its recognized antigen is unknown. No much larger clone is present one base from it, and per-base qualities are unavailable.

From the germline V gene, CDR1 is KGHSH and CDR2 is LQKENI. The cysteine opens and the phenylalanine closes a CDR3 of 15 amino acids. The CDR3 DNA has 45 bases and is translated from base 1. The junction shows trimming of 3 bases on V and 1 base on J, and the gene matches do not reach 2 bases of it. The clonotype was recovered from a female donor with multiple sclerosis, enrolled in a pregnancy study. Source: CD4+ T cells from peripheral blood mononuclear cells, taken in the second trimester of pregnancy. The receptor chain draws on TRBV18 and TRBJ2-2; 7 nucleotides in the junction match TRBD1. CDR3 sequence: CASSPGQKNTGELFF. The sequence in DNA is TGTGCCAGCTCACCGGGACAGAAGAACACCGGGGAGCTGTTTTTT. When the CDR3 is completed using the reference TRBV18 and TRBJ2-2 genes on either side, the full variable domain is NAGVMQNPRHLVRRRGQEARLRCSPMKGHSHVYWYRQLPEEGLKFMVYLQKENIIDESGMPKERFSAEFPKEGPSILRIQQVVRGDSAAYFCASSPGQKNTGELFFGEGSRLTVL.